The present T cell receptor (beta chain) was sequenced within a study of T cells expressing NK-cell markers. General study results and limits: The CD3+CD56-NKG2C+ fraction was also led by these clonotypes in several donors.

TCRdb re-called the 5' RACE reads and gives one entry per CDR3 protein, without DNA. This listing includes over 150,000 distinct CDR3 sequences. About this clonotype: Its specificity is unknown.

The sample comprised blood T cells: a sorted CD56 or NKG2C T cell subset, CD4+ or CD8+ T cells, or bulk PBMC T cells (not recorded which). This clonotype originated in a woman aged 45 to 65 in good health.

The CDR3 spells CASSHREGASYEQYF. The V call is TRBV4-1, the J call TRBJ2-7; TCRdb's assignment of TRBD2 cannot be checked, as there is no DNA. The CDR3 covers 15 residues. Germline values: CDR1 MGHRA, CDR2 YSYEKL.